A selection of T cell receptor beta chains follows, all from one sample in a study of cytomegalovirus exposure and HLA in healthy donors. The table came from immunoSEQ multiplex PCR; TCRdb's copy has only in-frame clones and leaves some out. The data contain approximately 180,000 clones, roughly 13% of them seen just once; the ten biggest clones take up 7.8%. The sample comprised PBMCs. The source is a middle-aged man in good health and CMV-seropositive. Both conserved end residues are part of each CDR3. A D gene is named only where the DNA matches it firmly. Part of the rows lack a size; the others show once, few, many or a class for expanded clones.

V	J	size	D	DNA	CDR3
TRBV7-8	TRBJ1-6	few	.	TGTGCCAGCAGCTTAGCGGGGGGGCGGTCACCCCTCCACTTT	CASSLAGGRSPLHF
TRBV7-2	TRBJ2-1	.	TRBD2	TGTGCCAGCAGCTTAGTCCTAGCGGGGGCGGGGAATGAGCAGTTCTTC	CASSLVLAGAGNEQFF
TRBV29-1	TRBJ1-2	few	.	TGCAGCGTTACCCGGACAGTTTATGGCTACACCTTC	CSVTRTVYGYTF
TRBV7-2	TRBJ2-2	few	TRBD2	TGTGCCAGCAGACCCACTAGCGGGGGGGCTTTCCACGGGGAGCTGTTTTTT	CASRPTSGGAFHGELFF
TRBV5-4	TRBJ2-1	once	TRBD2	TGTGCCAGCAGCTTGACTAGCGAGAGCTACAATGAGCAGTTCTTC	CASSLTSESYNEQFF
TRBV5-4	TRBJ2-1	few	TRBD2	TGTGCCAGCACTCCCCCGGGACTAGGAGTCAATGAGCAGTTCTTC	CASTPPGLGVNEQFF
TRBV15	TRBJ1-2	few	.	TGTGCCACCAGCAGGGCCGGACAGCTCTATGGCTACACCTTC	CATSRAGQLYGYTF
TRBV5-1	TRBJ1-5	.	TRBD1	TGCGCCAGCAGCCCCACGGACAGGGGAGGTCAGCCCCAGCATTTT	CASSPTDRGGQPQHF
TRBV5-6	TRBJ2-3	.	.	TGTGCCAGCAGCTACTCCGGGGTAGATACGCAGTATTTT	CASSYSGVDTQYF
TRBV11-2	TRBJ1-1	few	TRBD1	TGTGCCAGCAGCCAACGGACAGGGAACACTGAAGCTTTCTTT	CASSQRTGNTEAFF
TRBV7-9	TRBJ1-1	few	TRBD1	TGTGCCAGCAGCTTAGAATTAGGGACAGGGCTCACTGAAGCTTTCTTT	CASSLELGTGLTEAFF
TRBV7-9	TRBJ2-7	.	.	TGTGCCAGCAGCTCCGGGAAAGGAGGATACTACGAGCAGTACTTC	CASSSGKGGYYEQYF
TRBV5-4	TRBJ2-2	.	.	TGTGCCAGCAGCTTGACTGGACTCACCGGGGAGCTGTTTTTT	CASSLTGLTGELFF
TRBV19	TRBJ1-5	.	.	TGTGCCAGTAATGTTATCGAGGGAGGTAGTCAGCCCCAGCATTTT	CASNVIEGGSQPQHF
TRBV11-2	TRBJ2-1	few	.	TGTGCCAGCAGCTTAGTTCTGAGCTCCTACAATGAGCAGTTCTTC	CASSLVLSSYNEQFF
TRBV7-9	TRBJ1-2	few	TRBD1	TGTGCCAGCAGCCCCCACACAGGGGCAAGAAACTATGGCTACACCTTC	CASSPHTGARNYGYTF
TRBV28	TRBJ2-6	.	TRBD1	TGTGCCACCGTCCCGGGACAGGGGTCCGGGGCCAACGTCCTGACTTTC	CATVPGQGSGANVLTF
TRBV5-1	TRBJ2-5	.	.	TGCGCCAGCAGCCCGTCCGGGGAGACCCAGTACTTC	CASSPSGETQYF
TRBV19	TRBJ1-6	.	TRBD1	TGTGCCAGTAGTACCTATGGACAGGTACTTAATTCACCCCTCCACTTT	CASSTYGQVLNSPLHF
TRBV30	TRBJ1-5	.	.	TGTGCCTGGAGTGTAACCGGGAGCAATCAGCCCCAGCATTTT	CAWSVTGSNQPQHF
TRBV2	TRBJ2-5	.	.	TGTGCCAGCAGTGTACAGGAAGAGACCCAGTACTTC	CASSVQEETQYF
TRBV19	TRBJ2-3	few	.	TGTGCCAGTAGTATCATGGGGGGGCCGACAGATACGCAGTATTTT	CASSIMGGPTDTQYF
TRBV25-1	TRBJ1-3	few	.	TGTGCCAGCAGTAGGAGGGGTGACTCTGGAAACACCATATATTTT	CASSRRGDSGNTIYF
TRBV27	TRBJ2-2	.	TRBD2	TGTGCCAGCAAGTCGACTAGCGGGGCGAACACCGGGGAGCTGTTTTTT	CASKSTSGANTGELFF
TRBV19	TRBJ1-5	few	TRBD1	TGTGCCTCGACAGGGGGTTTTAGCAATCAGCCCCAGCATTTT	CASTGGFSNQPQHF
TRBV5-1	TRBJ2-3	.	TRBD2	TGCGCCAGCAGCTGGGGCAGAGGGACTAGCGGGGGGGCCAGGACAGATACGCAGTATTTT	CASSWGRGTSGGARTDTQYF
TRBV5-4	TRBJ1-1	.	TRBD1	TGTGCCAGCAGCTTGGAGGGGGCGAGGAGCACTGAAGCTTTCTTT	CASSLEGARSTEAFF
TRBV28	TRBJ1-2	.	.	TGTGCCAGCCGAGGGCTGGTCTATGGCTACACCTTC	CASRGLVYGYTF